This T cell receptor (beta chain) is drawn from a study of Ad26.COV2.S vaccination and SARS-CoV-2 variants. TCRdb's copy holds only in-frame clones and misses some; the assay was immunoSEQ multiplex PCR. The table records more than 350,000 clones, 75% to 95% of them present only once. The V gene end was trimmed by 4 bases and the J gene end by 5 bases; junction bases not matched to a gene: 6. Germline CDR1 is SGHNT and CDR2 is YYREEE (reference sequence). This CDR3 is built from 13 residues. Treatment in this sample: around 19 received Ad26.COV2.S at low or high dose, single or two shots; 5 received placebo; per-sample allocation not given. Day 63 after the first injection of vaccine or placebo was the sampling time. The vaccine delivered Wuhan-strain SARS-CoV-2 spike through an Ad26 vector.

The sequence came from a person between 18 and 65 years old who received the Ad26.COV2.S COVID-19 vaccine or a placebo. The material was peripheral blood, obtained in a trial of Ad26.COV2.S vaccine versus placebo. The chain is built from TRBV5-4 and TRBJ2-7, with 7 bases aligning to TRBD1. As DNA, the CDR3 is TGTGCCAGCAGCCACCCGACAGGGAACGAGCAGTACTTC. This codes for CASSHPTGNEQYF.